This T cell receptor (beta chain) was sequenced in a study of blood T cell repertoires in COVID-19. Study in general: Samples taken during acute and convalescent COVID-19 were collected in the United States, Italy and Spain. Nucleic acid was either cDNA or gDNA, and it came from T cells, B-cell-depleted T cells, or PBMCs.

Residents of about two dozen US areas, aged about 18 to 95 years, made up the participants. Trimming took 5 bases from V and 7 from J; bases not matched to a gene: 6. Germline V CDR1 and CDR2: MDHEN, SYDVKM. The CDR3 runs to 13 residues. Measured with immunoSEQ multiplex PCR; TCRdb has only the in-frame clones, and not every one. This table has 190,000 or so clones, about 90% appearing once. The receptor's source is a woman aged 25-40 years who had recovered from COVID-19. Material: PBMCs or T cells enriched from blood (not recorded which). This chain joins TRBV28 and TRBJ1-2; 8 nucleotides line up with TRBD1. The DNA for the CDR3 is TGTGCCAGCAGTGGGGGGACAGGCCGTGGCTACACCTTC. Protein product: CASSGGTGRGYTF.